This T cell receptor beta chain was found in a study of graft-versus-host responses after intestinal transplantation. Overall study: After anti-thymocyte globulin induction, recipients took tacrolimus and steroids for around 3 years. Study-wide results and caveats: GvH clonotypes were identified within recipient marrow, with a subset emerging first in ileum or blood.

The method was immunoSEQ multiplex PCR; TCRdb's version includes in-frame clones alone and lacks a portion of them. Of some 110,000 clones in the sample, approximately 90% are singletons; the top ten hold 0.2% to 0.25%. The germline V gene encodes CDR1 MGHRA and CDR2 YSYEKL. The CDR3 is 16 residues long. V dropped 4 bases and J dropped 0; count of bases not matched to a gene: 8. In regard to this clone: Its target is unknown.

The V gene is TRBV4-1, the J gene TRBJ1-1, with 7 bases lining up with TRBD1. This TCR was sampled from a human donor who was the organ donor for an intestinal transplant. Sequencing was performed on unstimulated CD4+ T cells sorted from spleen or lymph node cells, taken before transplant. The CDR3 region is CASSPKGDSMNTEAFF. The CDR3, as DNA: TGCGCCAGCAGCCCCAAAGGGGACAGTATGAACACTGAAGCTTTCTTT.